This T cell receptor beta chain was captured by sequencing in a study of cytomegalovirus exposure and HLA in healthy donors. The PCR ran on 60 Vbeta and 13 Jbeta primers. Assay: immunoSEQ multiplex PCR; the TCRdb copy retains only in-frame clones and omits some. The data contain roughly 68,000 clones, 60% to 85% of them singletons. The sequenced sample was PBMCs. The source of this sequence is a male donor in good health and CMV-seropositive.

CDR3 sequence reads: CASSLVVRGLTGELFF. The CDR3 DNA reads TGTGCCAGCAGCTTAGTTGTGCGGGGCCTTACCGGGGAGCTGTTTTTT. The J gene is TRBJ2-2, the V gene TRBV7-3, with D possibly being TRBD2 (6 bases). Germline V gene sequence: CDR1 SGHTA, CDR2 FQGTGA. The ends were cut back, 2 bases at V and 5 bases at J, with 15 bases in the middle. The CDR3 length is 16 residues.